This TCR beta chain stems from a study of T cells in women clearing cervical HPV infection listed by TCRdb under 2018. For context, the study as a whole: The cases were 20 to 30 women with histologically confirmed HPV16-related CIN3 or worse, and 2 of those women had invasive cancers. The controls were about 26 women whose single incident HPV16 infection cleared within 12 months with no development of precancer or cancer. Blood from cases was collected at the visit where the lesion was first found, while blood from controls was collected once the infection could no longer be detected. Among cases, blood sampling came a median of approximately 150 days after lesion detection, with an interquartile range of about 90 to 220 days. Since only a few of the women had HLA typing available, the possibility that HLA type was acting as a confounder could not be ruled out. This exploratory proof-of-principle case-control study, nested within the Guanacaste HPV Natural History Study in Costa Rica, compared TCR repertoires among women with different cervical HPV16 outcomes. Cases and controls were matched on age within five years and on year of sample collection. Cases had a median age of about 34 years compared with 37 to 40 for controls, and baseline characteristics showed no significant differences between the groups. In the parent cohort, around 9,500 women aged 18 or older were enrolled in Guanacaste, Costa Rica, during about 1992 to 1995 and were followed for 6 to 7 years. As quality controls, five blinded duplicates were added to each group, bringing the total to about 60 samples made up of roughly 50 participants and approximately ten replicates. Results the study describes overall, beyond this receptor: Lower TRBV6-7 relative abundance was observed in cases than in controls (about 0.099% versus 0.17%; Bonferroni P = 0.0008). Because the number of T cells in each sample was unknown, differences in richness could reflect differing T-cell content rather than repertoire biology. Across sequencing depths, CIN3+ cases showed significantly higher TCR repertoire richness than controls, but evenness did not differ between the groups. The cross-sectional design could not show whether associations preceded infection or resulted from it; effector/memory subsets and HPV-specific T cells were not isolated. Cases were distinguished from controls with an estimated AUC of over 0.75 by random forest classifiers combining richness and V gene abundances.

The immunoSEQ assay used multiplex PCR to amplify TCR beta CDR3 regions from an average of approximately 1,100 ng of genomic DNA per sample. Primer bias was corrected in the assay by using a complete synthetic TCR repertoire to establish an amplification baseline. The amplicons were sequenced on the Illumina platform. Per the original workflow: Sequences were error-corrected by clustering with frequency ratios and a modified nearest-neighbor algorithm and were then analyzed in the immunoSEQ Analyzer with IMGT gene definitions. At each rarefaction depth, TCR richness and evenness were averaged over 20 rarefaction repeats, and samples with fewer sequences than the depth were excluded. Relative abundances of V, D and J genes were compared between groups using Wilcoxon rank sum tests, with FDR correction applied. In the blinded duplicates, the intraclass correlation was around 96% for TCR richness and averaged about 80% across 60 to 70 gene segments. This is the immuneACCESS table as TCRdb keeps it, with only in-frame sequences that have V and J called. A part of the clones is gone; compared with another copy, unresolved V genes explain less than half, and the rest is unexplained. V and J calls plus clone size are reproduced from that table; the DNA served to infer D and trimming. This sample's table has entries for tens of thousands of clones. Of the sample, approximately 1.4% falls within the top ten clones.

Concerning this clone itself: Its antigen specificity is not known. The read terminates 3 residues before the CDR3 end, so the remaining end is supplied by the germline J gene.

Trimming removed 0 bases from V and 1 base from J; the gene matches leave 4 bases unexplained. For CDR1 and CDR2, the germline V gene lists SGHRS and YFSETQ. The CDR3, cysteine through phenylalanine, is 17 amino acids long. The 42 bases shown cover part of the CDR3, and their frame starts at base 1. Every participant had a single incident cervical HPV16 infection, and women with prevalent HPV16 infections were excluded. Cervical HPV DNA was detected with MY09/MY11 PCR, and genotyping was done with dot-blot hybridization. Fifteen mL of heparinized blood were centrifuged, and the buffy coat was split into aliquots, frozen at -30 degrees C, and then kept at -80 degrees C. QIAGEN kits were used to extract genomic DNA from the buffy coat specimens.

Recombination joined TRBV5-1 with TRBJ1-3; a stretch of 10 junction bases matches TRBD1. The TCR was taken from a woman between 18 and 70 years old with a cervical HPV16 infection that either progressed to CIN3+ or cleared (not recorded which). Sequenced input: blood buffy coat. The CDR3 protein is CASSLATGGGSGNTIYF. The sequenced part of the CDR3 DNA is TGCGCCAGCAGCTTGGCGACAGGGGGCGGATCTGGAAACACC.